This TCR beta chain derives from a study of CD8 T cells in ankylosing spondylitis (dated by TCRdb to the late 2010s). At the level of the whole study: T cell receptor beta repertoires were profiled in healthy donors and ankylosing spondylitis patients so that disease-linked TCR variants could be found. The whole study cohort included over a hundred healthy donors and over 20 ankylosing spondylitis patients. Samples of peripheral blood were taken, and for ankylosing spondylitis patients, synovial fluid was collected as well. Results the study describes overall, beyond this receptor: According to the report, matched synovial fluid samples from ankylosing spondylitis patients were significantly enriched for the disease-linked clones. A TCR beta motif of about 8 highly homologous amino acid variants appeared characteristic of blood from ankylosing spondylitis patients. Some motif variants had previously been reported in the synovial fluid and blood of reactive arthritis patients, which suggests shared mechanisms of disease initiation. A CD8+ phenotype was shown by the disease-linked clones, which were found at relatively low frequencies in peripheral blood.

Sequencing relied on an Illumina MiSeq. Quantitative 5'-RACE with molecular barcodes was used to prepare TCR beta libraries. As for the original processing: To identify disease-linked TCR variants, a new computational method was used, one built on a probabilistic model of VDJ rearrangement. TCRdb itself trimmed the public reads at Q25 with fastp, ran MiXCR and retained productive beta chains. Under each unique CDR3 protein, matching rows form one entry showing the most common genes and DNA. TCRdb's processing, not the authors' own work, is the source of the V and J calls. For this sample there are tens of thousands of distinct CDR3 sequences; more than 15% appear just once. The biggest ten clones account for roughly 45% of the sample. This clonotype was seen more than once but under ten times. Its antigen is still unknown. Nothing much larger sits one base from this clone, and base qualities are not available.

The specimen was blood. The sequence came from a male donor with ankylosing spondylitis or in good health (not recorded which).

The encoded CDR3 is CASSRASGHTDTQYF. The bases read TGTGCCAGCAGCCGCGCTAGCGGGCACACAGATACGCAGTATTTT. Recombination connected TRBV7-9 to TRBJ2-3, and 8 junctional nucleotides match TRBD2. Based on the germline V gene (reference sequence), the CDR1 and CDR2 sequences are SEHNR and FQNEAQ. The CDR3 spans 15 residues, from the cysteine through the phenylalanine. Only the CDR3 DNA is retained, 45 bases long and in frame from the first base. V is pruned by 5 bases and J by 2 bases, leaving 6 bases of the junction without a gene match.